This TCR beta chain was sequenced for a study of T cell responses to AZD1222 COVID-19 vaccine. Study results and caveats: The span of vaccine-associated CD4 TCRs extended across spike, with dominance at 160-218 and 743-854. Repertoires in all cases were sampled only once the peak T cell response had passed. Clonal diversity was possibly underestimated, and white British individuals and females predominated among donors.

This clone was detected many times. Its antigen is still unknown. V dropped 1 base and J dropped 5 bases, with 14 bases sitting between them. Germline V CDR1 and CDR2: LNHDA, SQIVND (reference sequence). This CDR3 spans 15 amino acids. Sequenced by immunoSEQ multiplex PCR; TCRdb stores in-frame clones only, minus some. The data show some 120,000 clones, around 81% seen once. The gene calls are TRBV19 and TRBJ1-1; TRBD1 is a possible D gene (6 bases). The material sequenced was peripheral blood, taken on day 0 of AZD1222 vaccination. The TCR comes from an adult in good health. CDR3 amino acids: CASSIVGRGRTEAFF. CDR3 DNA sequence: TGTGCCAGTAGTATAGTCGGCAGGGGCCGAACTGAAGCTTTCTTT.